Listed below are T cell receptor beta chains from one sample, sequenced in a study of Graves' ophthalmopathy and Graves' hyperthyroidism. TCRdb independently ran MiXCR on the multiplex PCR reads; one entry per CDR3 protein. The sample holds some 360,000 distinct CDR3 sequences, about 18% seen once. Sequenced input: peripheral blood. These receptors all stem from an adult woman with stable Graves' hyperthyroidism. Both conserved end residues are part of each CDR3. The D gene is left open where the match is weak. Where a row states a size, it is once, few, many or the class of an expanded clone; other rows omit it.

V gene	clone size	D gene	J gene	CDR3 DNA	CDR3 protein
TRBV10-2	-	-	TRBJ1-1	TGCGCCAGCATAGGGTGGTCCGGCACTGAAGCTTTCTTT	CASIGWSGTEAFF
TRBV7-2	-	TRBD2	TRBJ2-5	TGTGCCAGCAGCTTACAGCGGGGGGGGGAGACCCAGTACTTC	CASSLQRGGETQYF
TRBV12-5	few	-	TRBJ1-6	TGTGCTAGCCGCAAGGACTCCTATAATTCACCCCTCCACTTT	CASRKDSYNSPLHF
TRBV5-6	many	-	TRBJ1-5	TGTGCCAGCAGCTTGTGGAGTCTAAGCAATCAGCCCCAGCATTTT	CASSLWSLSNQPQHF
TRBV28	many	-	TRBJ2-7	TGTGCCAGCAGCCTCCGGACAAACTACGAGCAGTACTTC	CASSLRTNYEQYF
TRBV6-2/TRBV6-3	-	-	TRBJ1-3	TGTGCCAGCAGTTACTCGCGGGACTTCAGGGGCGTCTCTGGAAACACCATATATTTT	CASSYSRDFRGVSGNTIYF
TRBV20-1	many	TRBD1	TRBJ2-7	TGCAGTGCTAGAATGAGGGGGCGACGGGGCGAGCAGTACTTC	CSARMRGRRGEQYF
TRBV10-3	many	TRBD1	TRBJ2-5	TGTGCCATCAGTGCCGGGACAGGGAGGCGAGAGACCCAGTACTTC	CAISAGTGRRETQYF
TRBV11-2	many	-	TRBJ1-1	TGTGCCAGCAGCTTAGAAACAGGGATGAACACTGAAGCTTTCTTT	CASSLETGMNTEAFF
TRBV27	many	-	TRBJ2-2	TGTGCCAGCAGTTTGGGGTACACCGGGGAGCTGTTTTTT	CASSLGYTGELFF
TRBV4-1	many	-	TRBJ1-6	TGCGCCAGCAGCCATCCTGTAAGCGAGTCTTTAGGGGATTCACCCCTCCACTTT	CASSHPVSESLGDSPLHF
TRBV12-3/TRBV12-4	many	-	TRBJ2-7	TGTGCCAGCAGTTTAGCGGGGGTTCTTAGGCAGTACTTC	CASSLAGVLRQYF
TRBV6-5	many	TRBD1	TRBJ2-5	TGTGCCACCGTTAGGGGGCCGGGAGAGACCCAGTACTTC	CATVRGPGETQYF
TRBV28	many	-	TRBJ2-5	TGTGCCAGCAGCCTAGGCAATGAAGAGACCCAGTACTTC	CASSLGNEETQYF
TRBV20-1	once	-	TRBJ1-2	TGCAGTGCTAGAACCTTGGACAGTGACTATGGCTACACCTTC	CSARTLDSDYGYTF
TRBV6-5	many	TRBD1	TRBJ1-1	TGTGCCAGCAGTTACCCGGGACAGAGGAACACTGAAGCTTTCTTT	CASSYPGQRNTEAFF
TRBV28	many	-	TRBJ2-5	TGTGCCAGCAGTTTAGTGGGGGCCCGAAGAGAGACCCAGTACTTC	CASSLVGARRETQYF
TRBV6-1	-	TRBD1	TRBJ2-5	TGTGCCAGCAATCACCCATTGGGGACAGGGGGCACCCAGTACTTC	CASNHPLGTGGTQYF
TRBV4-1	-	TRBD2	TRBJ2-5	TGCGCCAGCAGCCAGAGGGGTAGCGGGGGCCAAGAGACCCAGTACTTC	CASSQRGSGGQETQYF
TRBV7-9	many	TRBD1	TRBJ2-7	TGTGCCAGCAGCCCCCCCCGGACAGGGGGCCACGAGCAGTACTTC	CASSPPRTGGHEQYF
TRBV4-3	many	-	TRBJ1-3	TGCGCCAGCAGCCAAGATCTCCGGGGGCAGGAGAGCACCATATATTTT	CASSQDLRGQESTIYF
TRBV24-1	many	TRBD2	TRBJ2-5	TGTGCCACCAGTGATTCGAGCGGGAGGGCGAAAAAGACCCAGTACTTC	CATSDSSGRAKKTQYF
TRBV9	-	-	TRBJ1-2	TGTGCCAGCAGTTTAACATGGGACAAAATCAACTATGGCTACACCTTC	CASSLTWDKINYGYTF
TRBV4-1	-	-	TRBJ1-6	TGCGCCAGCAGCCAACTCTCGGCACAGGATAATTCACCCCTCCACTTT	CASSQLSAQDNSPLHF
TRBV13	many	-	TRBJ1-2	TGTGCCAGCAGCCAGGTGACGGCGGATGGCTACACCTTC	CASSQVTADGYTF
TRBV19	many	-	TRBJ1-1	TGTGCCAGTACCCGGACAGCAATGAACACTGAAGCTTTCTTT	CASTRTAMNTEAFF
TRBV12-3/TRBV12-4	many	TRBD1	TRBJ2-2	TGTGCCAGCAGTGACAGGGGTTGGGCCGGGGAGCTGTTTTTT	CASSDRGWAGELFF
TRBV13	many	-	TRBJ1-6	TGTGCCAGCAGCTCTGACGGGGGAAATTCACCCCTCCACTTT	CASSSDGGNSPLHF
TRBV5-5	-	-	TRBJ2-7	TGTGCCAGCAGCATGGGACCGGAGTACGAGCAGTACTTC	CASSMGPEYEQYF
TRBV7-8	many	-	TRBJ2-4	TGTGCCAGCAGCTTGTATCAGGGAAACATTCAGTACTTC	CASSLYQGNIQYF
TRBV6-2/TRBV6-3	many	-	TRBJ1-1	TGTGCCAGCAGTTACGCCGGGGTAAACACTGAAGCTTTCTTT	CASSYAGVNTEAFF
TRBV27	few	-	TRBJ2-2	TGTGCCAGCAGTTTGGGAGTCTTGACCGGGGAGCTGTTTTTT	CASSLGVLTGELFF
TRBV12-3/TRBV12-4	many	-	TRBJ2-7	TGTGCCAGCAGTCCCAGACGGACTTGGGGCTACGAGCAGTACTTC	CASSPRRTWGYEQYF
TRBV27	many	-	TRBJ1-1	TGTGCCAGCAGTTTATTATCTGGGATGAACACTGAAGCTTTCTTT	CASSLLSGMNTEAFF
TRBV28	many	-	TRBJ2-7	TGTGCCAGCAGCCTCCCCGGAGGTTGGTACGGCACCTACGAGCAGTACTTC	CASSLPGGWYGTYEQYF
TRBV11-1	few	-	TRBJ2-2	TGTGCCAGCAGCTTAACCGGGACTCAGAACACCGGGGAGCTGTTTTTT	CASSLTGTQNTGELFF
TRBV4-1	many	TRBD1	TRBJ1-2	TGCGCCAGCAGCCCCCGGGACAGGGGAACCCTTAACTATGGCTACACCTTC	CASSPRDRGTLNYGYTF
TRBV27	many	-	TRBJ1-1	TGTGCCAGCAGTTTCAACAACCGCCGGGCGGGGGGGTCTGAAAGGACTGAAGCTTTCTTT	CASSFNNRRAGGSERTEAFF